The present T cell receptor beta chain was sequenced within a study of T cell clonotyping in hematopoietic cell transplantation. Study-level background: Recipient samples before transplant were obtained post-cytoreduction.

Clones were sequenced by immunoSEQ multiplex PCR, and TCRdb holds only the in-frame ones, with some missing. The table lists 30,000 to 40,000 clones, 85% to 95% of them singletons. Study observations and caveats: After transplant, recipient diversity fell while pathologically expanded clonotypes grew through day 180. At the given depth, recipient repertoires were over 95% de novo clonotypes.

This clone occurred once. Antigen: not known. V shed 4 bases and J shed 2 bases, with 7 bases lying between them. CDR3 length equals 12 residues. The germline V gene has CDR1 SGHKS and CDR2 YYEKEE (reference sequence). Time point denoted: recipient sample about 28 days before transplant, after cytoreduction. The clonotype originates from a man in his forties or fifties with chronic myeloid leukemia. Some clones in this sample may be carry-over from other donors' samples. The chain couples TRBV5-5 to TRBJ2-7, with D unclear. The sample was peripheral blood mononuclear cells, taken before stem cell transplant. The CDR3 reads CASSPPAYEQYF. CDR3 sequence (DNA): TGTGCCAGCAGCCCACCGGCCTACGAGCAGTACTTC. Full variable domain (outside the CDR3, taken from reference TRBV5-5 and TRBJ2-7): DAGVTQSPTHLIKTRGQQVTLRCSPISGHKSVSWYQQVLGQGPQFIFQYYEKEERGRGNFPDRFSARQFPNYSSELNVNALLLGDSALYLCASSPPAYEQYFGPGTRLTVT.